This TCR beta chain was recorded in a study of radiotherapy plus CTLA-4 blockade in lung cancer. TCRdb keeps only in-frame clones here, not all; method: immunoSEQ multiplex PCR. Of over 45,000 clones listed, roughly four fifths are singletons. Trimming removed 0 bases from V and 4 bases from J, with 10 bases in between. The germline CDR1 and CDR2 sequences are SEHNR and FQNEAQ (reference sequence). This CDR3 has 15 amino acids. This specimen consisted of peripheral blood, obtained from a patient treated with radiotherapy plus ipilimumab. The J gene is TRBJ1-3, the V gene TRBV7-9; D might be TRBD1 (6 bases). The receptor was isolated from a human donor with non-small cell lung cancer who had a complete response to radiotherapy plus ipilimumab. Written as DNA, the CDR3 is TGTGCCAGCAGCTTAGCCGGACAGCCAGGAAACACCATATATTTT. Its translation is CASSLAGQPGNTIYF. Complete variable domain (other parts from reference TRBV7-9 and TRBJ1-3): DTGVSQNPRHKITKRGQNVTFRCDPISEHNRLYWYRQTLGQGPEFLTYFQNEAQLEKSRLLSDRFSAERPKGSFSTLEIQRTEQGDSAMYLCASSLAGQPGNTIYFGEGSWLTVV.